The source of this T cell receptor beta chain is a study of T cell responses to AZD1222 COVID-19 vaccine (dated by TCRdb to the early 2020s). Describing the broader study: Because spike-specific TCR depth and breadth did not differ between the two schedules, AZD1222 recipients who got a second dose at roughly 4 weeks were pooled with those who got a second dose at roughly 12 weeks. Enrollment into the trials was organized by age into subgroups of 18-55, 56-69 and 70-plus years, and those subgroups contained roughly 160, 29 and 62 TCR-sequenced participants, respectively. A total of about 250 trial participants underwent TCR sequencing, of whom 200 to 220 had received two doses of AZD1222 and some 26 had received two doses of the MenACWY control vaccine. Results and caveats for the whole study, not just this receptor: In the small 56-69-year group, the increase in depth fell short of significance, most likely because of low power. Reportedly, close to half of the unique spike-specific TCRs recognized epitopes lying outside the regions that are mutated in the B.1.351 and B.1.1.7 variants. Vaccine-associated CD4 TCRs spanned the whole spike protein, with dominant responses in regions 160-218 and 743-854. Spike-specific TCR breadth and depth rose significantly after two AZD1222 doses compared with day 0 and with MenACWY recipients. No day 14 peak-response samples were available, so repertoires were characterized only after the peak T cell response. Only a handful of AZD1222 recipients were SARS-CoV-2 seropositive at baseline, limiting conclusions about previously exposed vaccinees. Most participants were white British and females outnumbered males, and the authors suggested that clonal diversity may have been underestimated.

The CDR3 regions of human TCRbeta chains were analyzed by immunosequencing. The authors' analysis ran thus. Repertoire TCRs were matched against a reference library of SARS-CoV-2-specific TCRs generated with the MIRA antigen-specificity platform. Breadth was defined as the fraction of unique TCRs that were SARS-CoV-2-associated, and depth was defined as the fraction of total T cells that were SARS-CoV-2-associated. Each spike-specific TCR was assigned to its reactive spike region and to a CD4 or CD8 class using the MIRA data. Log10-transformed breadth and depth values were compared by one-way ANOVA with Sidak's multiple comparisons tests. Drawn from immuneACCESS, this table holds only the in-frame rearrangements with V and J called that TCRdb kept. Clones are partly lost; checked studies trace under half to an unresolved V gene and leave the rest unexplained. That table gives V, J and clone size, and the DNA gave D and trimming. This sample is represented by about 130,000 clones; approximately 84% of them were singletons. Jointly, the top ten make up over 4% of the sample.

As concerns this clone: There is no known antigen for this receptor. No quality values exist for individual bases; no much larger clone is one base distant.

From the germline V gene, CDR1 is MNHEY and CDR2 is SVGAGI. Clipping removes 7 bases from V and 6 bases from J, with 8 as the unmatched junction base count. From the cysteine through the phenylalanine, the CDR3 covers 14 amino acids. The sequence is cut down to CDR3 DNA, 42 bases in frame from base 1. Taken with the paper, the label for time point translates to: baseline before first vaccination. The vaccinee samples were drawn from two UK trials, COV001 and COV002, one of which was a single-blind randomized controlled phase 2/3 trial testing AZD1222 (ChAdOx1 nCoV-19) in healthy adults. For TCRbeta chain sequencing, PBMC samples from trial participants were taken at day 0 and at day 28 after the second dose.

The sequence joins TRBV6-5 to TRBJ1-5; 8 bases in the middle match TRBD1. This specimen consisted of peripheral blood, obtained on day 0 of AZD1222 vaccination. This clonotype originated in an adult in good health. The DNA reads TGTGCCAGCATGAAGGACAGGGTCGGTCAGCCCCAGCATTTT. Translated, it gives CASMKDRVGQPQHF.